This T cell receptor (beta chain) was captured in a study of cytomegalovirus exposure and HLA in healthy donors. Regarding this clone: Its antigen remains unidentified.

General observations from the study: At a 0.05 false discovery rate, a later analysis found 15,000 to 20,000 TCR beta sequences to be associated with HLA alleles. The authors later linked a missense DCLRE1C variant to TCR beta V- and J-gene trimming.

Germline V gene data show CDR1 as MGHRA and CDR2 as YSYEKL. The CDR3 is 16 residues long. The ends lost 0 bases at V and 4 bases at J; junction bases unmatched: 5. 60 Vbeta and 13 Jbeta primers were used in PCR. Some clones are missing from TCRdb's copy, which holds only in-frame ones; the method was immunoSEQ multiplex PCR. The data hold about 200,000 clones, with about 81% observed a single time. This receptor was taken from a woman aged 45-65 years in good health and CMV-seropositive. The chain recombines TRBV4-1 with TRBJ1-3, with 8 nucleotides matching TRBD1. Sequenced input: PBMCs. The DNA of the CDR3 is TGCGCCAGCAGCCAAGAAAGGACAGGGACAGGAAACACCATATATTTT. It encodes CASSQERTGTGNTIYF.